Included here is one T cell receptor (beta chain) sequence, with context. What it recognizes is unknown. A second PCR, run for roughly 7 to 11 cycles, used a sample-barcoded 5' primer plus a J-beta primer mix. TCRdb re-called the 5' RACE reads with MiXCR, one entry per CDR3 protein. The sample yields roughly 1.4 million distinct CDR3 sequences, almost 60% seen once. This entry belongs to a study of blood T cells in healthy people across ages. General study findings and limits: Observed TCR beta diversity per million T cells went down as age went up. This fall followed a roughly linear course with age.

This clonotype was obtained from a man between 18 and 29 years old in good health. The sample was blood.

This chain's CDR3 is CASVPGAGAQPQHF. CDR3 sequence (DNA): TGTGCTAGTGTCCCTGGGGCCGGGGCCCAGCCCCAGCATTTT. The chain uses TRBV12-5 and TRBJ1-5; tentative D call: TRBD1 (5 bases). Trimming took 7 bases from V and 7 from J, leaving 17 bases between them. The V gene's germline CDR1 is LGHNT and CDR2 FRNRAP. The CDR3 has 14 amino acids.